This T cell receptor (beta chain) was found in a study of blood T cells in healthy people across ages. A word on this clonotype: Its cognate antigen is unknown.

V was cut by 0 bases and J by 0 bases, with 6 bases left in between. This CDR3 is built from 14 residues. Germline assignment: CDR1 SGDLS and CDR2 YYNGEE. Then a second PCR, running roughly 7 to 12 cycles, was carried out with a sample-barcoded 5' primer and a J-beta primer mix. TCRdb re-derived calls from the 5' RACE reads in MiXCR, one entry per CDR3 protein. The sample has roughly 720,000 distinct CDR3 sequences; about 55% are singletons. Total RNA was extracted at no less than 5 micrograms per sample. General study points: Older age coincided with a roughly linear decline in TCR beta diversity per million T cells.

The clonotype originates from a man older than 75 in good health. Sequencing was performed on blood. The chain is built from TRBV9 and TRBJ1-1; unclear D gene. CDR3 sequence (DNA): TGTGCCAGCAGCGTAGTTTCACTGAACACTGAAGCTTTCTTT. Translating it yields CASSVVSLNTEAFF.